This T cell receptor beta chain was documented in a study of T cells after posttransplantation cyclophosphamide. The CDR3 is made up of 13 amino acids. V dropped 2 bases and J dropped 6 bases, with 11 bases sitting between them. Germline-derived CDR1 and CDR2 are MNHEY and SVGAGI. Data came from immunoSEQ multiplex PCR; TCRdb stores just in-frame clones and leaves some out. The repertoire has 3,000 to 4,000 clones, roughly 80% of them found once; the top ten carry roughly 20%. The TCR comes from a woman aged 55-75 years in good health, CMV-negative, and a related stem cell transplant donor. This chain uses TRBV6-5 with TRBJ2-7; D gene uncertain. The material sequenced was CD8+ T cells sorted from bone marrow. CDR3 in DNA: TGTGCCAGCAGTTACCGGCGGCCTAGCGAGCAGTACTTC. It encodes CASSYRRPSEQYF.